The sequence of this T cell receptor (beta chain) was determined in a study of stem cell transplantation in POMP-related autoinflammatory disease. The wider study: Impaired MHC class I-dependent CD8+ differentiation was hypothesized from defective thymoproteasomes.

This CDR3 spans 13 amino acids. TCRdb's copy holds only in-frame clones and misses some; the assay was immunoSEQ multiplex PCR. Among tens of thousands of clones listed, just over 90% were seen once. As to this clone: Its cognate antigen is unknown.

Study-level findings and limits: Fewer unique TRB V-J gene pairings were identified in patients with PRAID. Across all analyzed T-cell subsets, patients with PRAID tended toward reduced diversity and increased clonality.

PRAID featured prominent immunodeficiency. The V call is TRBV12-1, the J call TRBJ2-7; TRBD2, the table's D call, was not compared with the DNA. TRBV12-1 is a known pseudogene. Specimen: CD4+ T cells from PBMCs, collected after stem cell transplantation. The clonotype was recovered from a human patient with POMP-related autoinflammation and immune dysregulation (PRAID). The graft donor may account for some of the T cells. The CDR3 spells CASSFASPYEQYF. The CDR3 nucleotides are TGTGCCAGCAGCTTTGCGAGTCCCTACGAGCAGTACTTC.